The rows below give T cell receptor beta chains drawn from one sample of a study of T cell responses to AZD1222 COVID-19 vaccine. The repertoire was sequenced with immunoSEQ multiplex PCR; TCRdb's copy has only in-frame clones and lacks some. The table has 140,000 to 150,000 clones, roughly 90% seen once; the top ten hold roughly 3%. Sample: peripheral blood, taken 28 days after the second AZD1222 dose. The receptors originated from an adult who received the AZD1222 COVID-19 vaccine. CDR3s include the opening cysteine and the closing phenylalanine or tryptophan. Each record gives: J gene, D gene, V gene, clone size, CDR3 DNA, CDR3 protein. The D gene is left open where the match is weak. Only part of the rows carry a size: once, few, many, or a class if the clone is expanded.

j_gene: TRBJ1-1; d_gene: .; v_gene: TRBV19; abundance: once; CDR3nt: TGTGCCAGTAGTATAGGTCCGGCAAACACTGAAGCTTTCTTT; CDR3aa: CASSIGPANTEAFF
j_gene: TRBJ2-1; d_gene: TRBD1; v_gene: TRBV9; abundance: .; CDR3nt: TGTGCCAGCAGCGTAGGGACAGGGGGAGGTGAGCAGTTCTTC; CDR3aa: CASSVGTGGGEQFF
j_gene: TRBJ2-6; d_gene: TRBD1; v_gene: TRBV4-1; abundance: .; CDR3nt: TGCGCCAGCAGCCCCTCCGGGACAGGGTCCGGGGCCAACGTCCTGACTTTC; CDR3aa: CASSPSGTGSGANVLTF
j_gene: TRBJ1-2; d_gene: .; v_gene: TRBV29-1; abundance: .; CDR3nt: TGCAGCGTTTTTTCCCCTCTGGTCTATGGCTACACCTTC; CDR3aa: CSVFSPLVYGYTF
j_gene: TRBJ2-7; d_gene: .; v_gene: TRBV28; abundance: .; CDR3nt: TGTGCCAGCAGTAGGGGACGGATGAGCTCCTACGAGCAGTACTTC; CDR3aa: CASSRGRMSSYEQYF
j_gene: TRBJ2-5; d_gene: TRBD1; v_gene: TRBV7-8; abundance: .; CDR3nt: TGTGCCAGCAGCCAAGGGACAGGGCCAGAGACCCAGTACTTC; CDR3aa: CASSQGTGPETQYF
j_gene: TRBJ2-1; d_gene: TRBD2; v_gene: TRBV5-1; abundance: .; CDR3nt: TGCGCCAGCAGCCCTGGGACTAGCGGGAAAGATGAGCAGTTCTTC; CDR3aa: CASSPGTSGKDEQFF
j_gene: TRBJ1-5; d_gene: TRBD1; v_gene: TRBV28; abundance: .; CDR3nt: TGTGCCAGCAGTTCACAGGGGTATATTCAGCCCCAGCATTTT; CDR3aa: CASSSQGYIQPQHF
j_gene: TRBJ2-4; d_gene: .; v_gene: TRBV6-1; abundance: .; CDR3nt: TGTGCCAGCAGTGAAGATGAGAGAAACATTCAGTACTTC; CDR3aa: CASSEDERNIQYF
j_gene: TRBJ2-7; d_gene: TRBD1; v_gene: TRBV6-5; abundance: .; CDR3nt: TGTGCCAGCAGTCACCGGGACAGGGGGCTTGAGCAGTACTTC; CDR3aa: CASSHRDRGLEQYF
j_gene: TRBJ1-5; d_gene: .; v_gene: TRBV28; abundance: .; CDR3nt: TGTGCCAGCAGCTCCCTTTGGGACCCCAAGGGCAATCAGCCCCAGCATTTT; CDR3aa: CASSSLWDPKGNQPQHF
j_gene: TRBJ2-1; d_gene: .; v_gene: TRBV24-1; abundance: .; CDR3nt: TGTGCCACCAGTGATTCGCTAAAAACTTACAATGAGCAGTTCTTC; CDR3aa: CATSDSLKTYNEQFF
j_gene: TRBJ2-1; d_gene: TRBD2; v_gene: TRBV4-3; abundance: .; CDR3nt: TGCGCCAGCAGCCAAGAATGGCTAGCGGGTTACAATGAGCAGTTCTTC; CDR3aa: CASSQEWLAGYNEQFF
j_gene: TRBJ2-2; d_gene: .; v_gene: TRBV9; abundance: .; CDR3nt: TGTGCCAGCAGCGAGACAGGGAACACCGGGGAGCTGTTTTTT; CDR3aa: CASSETGNTGELFF
j_gene: TRBJ1-1; d_gene: .; v_gene: TRBV1; abundance: .; CDR3nt: TGCACCAGCAGCCCCCTTGAGGGTGAAGCTTTCTTT; CDR3aa: CTSSPLEGEAFF
j_gene: TRBJ2-7; d_gene: .; v_gene: TRBV3-1/TRBV3-2; abundance: .; CDR3nt: TGTGCCAGCAGTCGACAGACTTCCCAATACGAGCAGTACTTC; CDR3aa: CASSRQTSQYEQYF
j_gene: TRBJ2-7; d_gene: .; v_gene: TRBV28; abundance: .; CDR3nt: TGTGCCAGCAGTTTGGGAGTCGAGCAGTACTTC; CDR3aa: CASSLGVEQYF
j_gene: TRBJ2-2; d_gene: .; v_gene: TRBV7-2; abundance: .; CDR3nt: TGTGCCAGCAGCTTAGTCGGTGGGTCCGGGGAGCTGTTTTTT; CDR3aa: CASSLVGGSGELFF
j_gene: TRBJ1-1; d_gene: TRBD1; v_gene: TRBV5-1; abundance: .; CDR3nt: TGCGCCAGCAGCGCGGGACAGCCGGGAGGCACTGAAGCTTTCTTT; CDR3aa: CASSAGQPGGTEAFF
j_gene: TRBJ1-3; d_gene: .; v_gene: TRBV12-3/TRBV12-4; abundance: .; CDR3nt: TGTGCCAGCAGGTTAACCTCTGGAAACACCATATATTTT; CDR3aa: CASRLTSGNTIYF
j_gene: TRBJ1-2; d_gene: .; v_gene: TRBV28; abundance: .; CDR3nt: TGTGCCAGCAGTCTATACTATGGCTACACCTTC; CDR3aa: CASSLYYGYTF
j_gene: TRBJ1-2; d_gene: TRBD1; v_gene: TRBV27; abundance: few; CDR3nt: TGTGCCAGCACCCGACAGGGAGGGGCAAGTAATGGCTACACCTTC; CDR3aa: CASTRQGGASNGYTF
j_gene: TRBJ1-5; d_gene: .; v_gene: TRBV11-3; abundance: .; CDR3nt: TGTGCCAGCAGCCCGCGGGCAGTCGGAGACCAGCCCCAGCATTTT; CDR3aa: CASSPRAVGDQPQHF
j_gene: TRBJ1-6; d_gene: TRBD1; v_gene: TRBV28; abundance: .; CDR3nt: TGTGCCACCCGACAGGGGGCGATCCCCCTCCACTTT; CDR3aa: CATRQGAIPLHF
j_gene: TRBJ1-2; d_gene: .; v_gene: TRBV6-2/TRBV6-3; abundance: .; CDR3nt: TGTGCCAGCAGTTACTCGACCGGCCTCGGGGGCTACACCTTC; CDR3aa: CASSYSTGLGGYTF
j_gene: TRBJ2-1; d_gene: TRBD2; v_gene: TRBV5-1; abundance: .; CDR3nt: TGCGCCAGCAGCTTGGTCGCGGGAGGGGGTGAGCAGTTCTTC; CDR3aa: CASSLVAGGGEQFF
j_gene: TRBJ2-3; d_gene: .; v_gene: TRBV13; abundance: .; CDR3nt: TGTGCCAGCTCGAATTCACCAGATACGCAGTATTTT; CDR3aa: CASSNSPDTQYF
j_gene: TRBJ1-2; d_gene: .; v_gene: TRBV27; abundance: .; CDR3nt: TGTGCCAGCAAGGTCAGAGATCGGAACTATGGCTACACCTTC; CDR3aa: CASKVRDRNYGYTF
j_gene: TRBJ1-5; d_gene: .; v_gene: TRBV7-2; abundance: .; CDR3nt: TGTGCCAGCAGCTTAGTCGCAGGGGCAGTCAATCAGCCCCAGCATTTT; CDR3aa: CASSLVAGAVNQPQHF
j_gene: TRBJ2-7; d_gene: .; v_gene: TRBV28; abundance: few; CDR3nt: TGTGCCAGCAGTTTATGGCTAAGAGGTCCGGGACAAAAAACCTACGAGCAGTACTTC; CDR3aa: CASSLWLRGPGQKTYEQYF